This passage covers 19 T cell receptor beta chains from one sample sequenced in a study of blood T cell repertoires in COVID-19. Libraries were prepared by immunoSEQ multiplex PCR; TCRdb keeps only in-frame clonotypes and omits some of them. The table lists roughly 130,000 clones, approximately 80% of them singletons. The sample was peripheral blood. Receptors were obtained from a woman aged 45 to 65 with acute or convalescent COVID-19.

The chain couples TRBV5-1 to TRBJ2-7; 9 bases are shared with TRBD1. V was clipped by 0 bases and J by 2 bases; unmatched bases: 0. The CDR3 loop spans 14 amino acids. Looked up from germline, CDR1 is SGHRS and CDR2 is YFSETQ. Here the CDR3 reads CASSLGDRAYEQYF. The CDR3 coding sequence is TGCGCCAGCAGCTTGGGGGACAGGGCCTACGAGCAGTACTTC.

The rearrangement links TRBV5-1 to TRBJ2-7; D is possibly TRBD2 (6 bases). The CDR3 has 14 residues. Deletions cut 0 bases from V and 2 bases from J, with 9 bases between. Germline lookup yields CDR1 SGHRS and CDR2 YFSETQ. CDR3 protein: CASSLAGDPYEQYF. Written as DNA, the CDR3 is TGCGCCAGCAGCTTGGCGGGGGACCCCTACGAGCAGTACTTC. The whole variable domain, remainder taken from reference TRBV5-1 and TRBJ2-7, is KAGVTQTPRYLIKTRGQQVTLSCSPISGHRSVSWYQQTPGQGLQFLFEYFSETQRNKGNFPGRFSGRQFSNSRSEMNVSTLELGDSALYLCASSLAGDPYEQYFGPGTRLTVT.

CDR3 in DNA: TGTGCCAGCAGCCACGGGACAGCTAACTATGGCTACACCTTC. Protein product: CASSHGTANYGYTF. The chain combines TRBV5-6 with TRBJ1-2; 7 bases align to TRBD1. After removal of 4 bases from V and 0 bases from J, the junction contained 3 bases not matched to a gene. CDR1 is SGHDT and CDR2 is YYEEEE in the germline V gene. The CDR3 has 14 amino acids.

The J gene is TRBJ1-6, the V gene TRBV5-1, with TRBD1 matching over 10 bases. V was pared by 7 bases and J by 5 bases, with 6 bases of the junction left unmatched. Germline CDR1 reads SGHRS; CDR2 reads YFSETQ. The CDR3 sequence is 15 residues long. CDR3 residues: CASCPGTGDNSPLHF. In nucleotides, the CDR3 is TGCGCCAGCTGTCCCGGGACAGGGGATAATTCACCCCTCCACTTT.

This chain links TRBV5-1 with TRBJ1-6, with D hard to call. V lost 4 bases to trimming and J lost 1 base, with 6 bases between them. The CDR3 has 14 residues. Germline assignment: CDR1 SGHRS and CDR2 YFSETQ. CDR3 residues: CASSRLSYNSPLHF. CDR3 DNA sequence: TGCGCCAGCAGCCGACTATCCTATAATTCACCCCTCCACTTT. The full variable domain, completed using reference TRBV5-1 and TRBJ1-6, is KAGVTQTPRYLIKTRGQQVTLSCSPISGHRSVSWYQQTPGQGLQFLFEYFSETQRNKGNFPGRFSGRQFSNSRSEMNVSTLELGDSALYLCASSRLSYNSPLHFGNGTRLTVT.

V gene TRBV5-6 combines with J gene TRBJ1-2; 8 nucleotides line up with TRBD1. From germline, CDR1 is SGHDT and CDR2 YYEEEE. This CDR3 spans 17 amino acids. With V trimmed by 3 bases and J by 1 base, 11 bases remained unmatched. For the CDR3, the DNA is TGTGCCAGCAGCTCGGTTTACGGACAGGGCAATAACTATGGCTACACCTTC. This codes for CASSSVYGQGNNYGYTF.

The V call is TRBV7-3, the J call TRBJ2-2, with D possibly matching TRBD1 (6 bases). The CDR3 consists of 16 residues. Germline V gene data show CDR1 as SGHTA and CDR2 as FQGTGA. Trimming removed 1 base from V and 4 bases from J, with 13 bases in between. Here the CDR3 DNA reads TGTGCCAGCAGCTTAAGCCCCCCAGGGGCCACCGGGGAGCTGTTTTTT. Translating it yields CASSLSPPGATGELFF.

The CDR3 bases are TGTGCCAGCAGTTTATCTACCGGGGGAGTCTATGGCTACACCTTC. This codes for CASSLSTGGVYGYTF. The chain links TRBV27 to TRBJ1-2; TRBD1 is a possible D gene (5 bases). The CDR3 covers 15 residues. CDR1 is MNHEY and CDR2 is SMNVEV in the germline V gene (reference sequence). V lost 0 bases to trimming and J lost 4 bases, with 12 bases between them.

The rearrangement uses TRBV19 and TRBJ2-2; D not resolved. The V end was cut by 6 bases, the J end by 4 bases, with 12 bases between. Per germline, CDR1 LNHDA and CDR2 SQIVND (reference sequence). CDR3 size: 14 residues. The CDR3 DNA reads as TGTGCCAGTAGGTGGTTATCGGGCACCGGGGAGCTGTTTTTT. This translates into CASRWLSGTGELFF.

In DNA form, the CDR3 reads TGCGCCAGCAGCCAAGAGGCTCGTGACTATGGCTACACCTTC. Its protein product is CASSQEARDYGYTF. This chain uses TRBV4-1 with TRBJ1-2; no clear D gene. The V end was cut by 0 bases, the J end by 3 bases, with 8 bases between. CDR1 and CDR2 from the germline V gene are MGHRA and YSYEKL. The CDR3 runs to 14 residues.

V usage is TRBV19 and J usage is TRBJ2-1; 12 nucleotides agree with TRBD1. Trimming cost V 8 bases and J 10 bases; bases outside gene matches: 6. Germline CDR1 LNHDA, CDR2 SQIVND (reference sequence). The CDR3 has 13 amino acids. CDR3 loop: CASLGQGAGEQFF. The DNA of the CDR3 is TGTGCCAGTTTGGGACAGGGGGCTGGCGAGCAGTTCTTC.

The genes are TRBV5-1 and TRBJ2-2, with 8 bases fitting TRBD2. This CDR3 region has 15 residues. Germline V gene sequence: CDR1 SGHRS, CDR2 YFSETQ. Germline trimming cut 6 bases from V and 5 bases from J; bases unmatched to any gene: 9. The CDR3 coding sequence is TGCGCCAGCACCCTCTCGGGGGGGGCGACCGGGGAGCTGTTTTTT. Amino acid sequence: CASTLSGGATGELFF.

The gene calls are TRBV5-1 and TRBJ1-1; 7 bases match TRBD1. This CDR3 spans 12 amino acids. V shed 4 bases and J 8 bases; nucleotides not matched to a gene: 5. CDR1 and CDR2 (germline): SGHRS, YFSETQ. CDR3 protein: CASSTDRAEAFF. The CDR3 DNA reads TGCGCCAGCAGCACCGACAGGGCCGAAGCTTTCTTT.

V and J are TRBV6-5 and TRBJ1-2, with 9 bases that match TRBD1. Germline assignment: CDR1 MNHEY and CDR2 SVGAGI. The ends lost 7 bases at V and 8 bases at J; junction bases unmatched: 8. The CDR3 extends over 13 amino acids. CDR3 coding DNA: TGTGCCAGCACCTGGGGACAGGGAGGAGGCTACACCTTC. Protein: CASTWGQGGGYTF.

V usage is TRBV11-2 and J usage is TRBJ2-7; no firm D call. Trimming removed 5 bases from V and 2 bases from J, with 16 bases in between. CDR3 length: 15 residues. Germline CDR1 reads SGHAT; CDR2 reads FQNNGV. This CDR3 is CASSESPGPTYEQYF. The CDR3 DNA is TGTGCCAGCAGCGAGAGTCCGGGTCCCACCTACGAGCAGTACTTC.

The chain combines TRBV5-4 with TRBJ2-3; 11 bases agree with TRBD2. Trimming took 4 bases from V and 0 from J; bases not matched to a gene: 10. In germline, CDR1 is SGHNT, CDR2 YYREEE (reference sequence). The CDR3 loop spans 18 amino acids. As DNA, the CDR3 is TGTGCCAGCAGCCCAGGGGCCGGGACTAGCGGAAGCACAGATACGCAGTATTTT. Translation gives CASSPGAGTSGSTDTQYF. Full variable domain (rest looked up from reference TRBV5-4 and TRBJ2-3): ETGVTQSPTHLIKTRGQQVTLRCSSQSGHNTVSWYQQALGQGPQFIFQYYREEENGRGNFPPRFSGLQFPNYSSELNVNALELDDSALYLCASSPGAGTSGSTDTQYFGPGTRLTVL.

The sample holds many counts of this clone. This chain joins TRBV19 and TRBJ1-5; possibly TRBD1 for D (6 bases). In germline, CDR1 is LNHDA, CDR2 SQIVND (reference sequence). This CDR3 spans 15 amino acids. V lost 6 bases and J lost 0, with 12 bases in between. CDR3 nucleotide sequence: TGTGCCAGTAGGCCAGGGGAGTATAGCAATCAGCCCCAGCATTTT. The encoded protein is CASRPGEYSNQPQHF.

The V call is TRBV3-1 (or the pseudogene TRBV3-2), the J call TRBJ2-1; TRBD2 agrees at 7 bases. The V gene end was trimmed by 4 bases and the J gene end by 3 bases; junction bases not matched to a gene: 6. CDR1 and CDR2 (germline): LGHDT, YNNKEL (reference sequence). CDR3 size: 15 residues. DNA of the CDR3: TGTGCCAGCAGCCCCCAACGGGGGGTCTACAATGAGCAGTTCTTC. It yields the protein CASSPQRGVYNEQFF.

The J gene is TRBJ1-5, the V gene TRBV7-2; D is uncertain. Germline lookup yields CDR1 SGHTA and CDR2 FQGNSA. This CDR3 has 13 residues. V lost 6 bases to trimming and J lost 0 bases, with 6 bases between them. The CDR3 DNA reads TGTGCCAGCAGTGTCTATAGCAATCAGCCCCAGCATTTT. The encoded protein is CASSVYSNQPQHF.